One sample yielded the 24 T cell receptor beta chains listed below, sequenced in a study of T cells in Graves' hyperthyroidism and ophthalmopathy. The TCR beta CDR3 regions underwent amplification using RNA transcripts as the source. Initially, a first-round RT-PCR of the TCR CDR3 employed the HTBI primer set. MiXCR was run by TCRdb on the multiplex PCR reads, yielding one entry per CDR3 protein. The repertoire holds a few hundred thousand distinct CDR3 sequences, with approximately 25% as singletons. The sample taken for sequencing was blood. These TCRs come from a man aged 50-59 years with Graves' hyperthyroidism.

The genes are TRBV20-1 and TRBJ1-5; a possible D gene is TRBD1 (6 bases). Germline V gene lookup returns CDR1 DFQATT and CDR2 SNEGSKA (reference sequence). Trimming removed 0 bases from V and 4 bases from J, with 16 bases in between. CDR3 length: 16 amino acids. The CDR3, as DNA: TGCAGTGCTAGAGATTTTCGGACAGCCTCAAATCAGCCCCAGCATTTT. Amino acids: CSARDFRTASNQPQHF.

The chain employs TRBV6-1 and TRBJ2-3; tentative D call: TRBD1 (5 bases). CDR1 MNHNS and CDR2 SASEGT come from the germline V gene. The CDR3 is made up of 13 amino acids. V was trimmed by 6 bases and J by 2 bases, leaving 9 bases between them. CDR3 amino acids: CASSRETTDTQYF. CDR3 sequence (DNA): TGTGCCAGCAGCAGGGAAACCACAGATACGCAGTATTTT.

This clonotype was found many times. This chain connects TRBV11-2 to TRBJ2-7, with 8 bases aligning to TRBD1. Unmatched junction bases numbered 4, after V lost 4 bases and J lost 5 bases. The CDR3 is 13 residues long. Looked up from germline, CDR1 is SGHAT and CDR2 is FQNNGV. CDR3 amino acids: CASSSDREHEQYF. The CDR3 nucleotides are TGTGCCAGCAGCTCGGACAGGGAACACGAGCAGTACTTC.

This clonotype was counted only a few times. This sequence joins TRBV5-6 and TRBJ2-5, with 7 bases identical to TRBD2. Trimming removed 3 bases from V and 4 bases from J; junction bases left unmatched: 9. This CDR3 has 15 amino acids. Germline V gene lookup returns CDR1 SGHDT and CDR2 YYEEEE. As DNA, the CDR3 is TGTGCCAGCAGCTCGCTTCGCGGGAGTATAGAGACCCAGTACTTC. Its translation: CASSSLRGSIETQYF.

This clonotype was seen repeatedly, ten times or more. The rearrangement uses TRBV28 and TRBJ2-5; TRBD1 matches 12 bases. V was pared by 5 bases and J by 2 bases, with 6 bases of the junction left unmatched. There are 16 residues in the CDR3. Germline CDR1 and CDR2: MDHEN and SYDVKM. The CDR3 DNA reads as TGTGCCAGCAGTGACCGGGACAGGGGGCCTCAAGAGACCCAGTACTTC. This encodes CASSDRDRGPQETQYF.

The genes are TRBV7-9 and TRBJ1-3, with D unclear. The V end was cut by 3 bases, the J end by 12 bases, with 15 bases between. CDR1 is SEHNR, CDR2 FQNEAQ, per germline (reference sequence). This CDR3 contains 13 residues. CDR3 amino acids: CASSFDSPLGIYF. The CDR3 DNA is TGTGCCAGCAGCTTCGACTCACCCCTCGGCATATATTTT.

The chain uses TRBV12-3 or TRBV12-4 and TRBJ1-1; D is ambiguous. V was clipped by 7 bases and J by 0 bases, with 12 bases between them. The length of the CDR3 is 14 residues. The CDR3 DNA follows: TGTGCCAGCAAAAGGGAAAACATGAACACTGAAGCTTTCTTT. Protein: CASKRENMNTEAFF.

This clonotype was counted only a few times. V gene TRBV5-1 combines with J gene TRBJ1-1, with 9 bases matching TRBD1. From germline, CDR1 is SGHRS and CDR2 YFSETQ. Losses at the gene ends were 1 base for V and 3 bases for J; bases not matched to a gene: 10. The CDR3 spans 17 residues. The CDR3 sequence: CASSLRGDRVDDTEAFF. In nucleotides, the CDR3 is TGCGCCAGCAGCTTGAGGGGGGACAGGGTGGACGACACTGAAGCTTTCTTT. The full variable domain, completed using reference TRBV5-1 and TRBJ1-1, is KAGVTQTPRYLIKTRGQQVTLSCSPISGHRSVSWYQQTPGQGLQFLFEYFSETQRNKGNFPGRFSGRQFSNSRSEMNVSTLELGDSALYLCASSLRGDRVDDTEAFFGQGTRLTVV.

In this sample, this clonotype turned up many times. The chain joins TRBV20-1 to TRBJ1-1; possibly TRBD1 for D (5 bases). This CDR3 is 13 amino acids long. Trimming cost V 3 bases and J 3 bases, with 11 bases left between them. The V gene's germline CDR1 is DFQATT and CDR2 SNEGSKA (reference sequence). The CDR3, as DNA: TGCAGTGCTAGCGGGGGGAGCCACACTGAAGCTTTCTTT. Translation gives CSASGGSHTEAFF.

For this clonotype: The missing conserved phenylalanine or tryptophan at the end of this CDR3 makes a read error likely. The rearrangement links TRBV20-1 to TRBJ2-1; TRBD2 matches at 14 bases. The germline V gene has CDR1 DFQATT and CDR2 SNEGSKA (reference sequence). J lost 6 bases, V lost 1 base, and 11 bases had no gene match. The CDR3 consists of 18 residues. The CDR3 protein is CSARGGTSGSQFFNEQFL. For the CDR3, the DNA is TGCAGTGCTAGAGGTGGGACTAGCGGGAGCCAGTTTTTCAATGAGCAGTTCTTA.

The chain recombines TRBV18 with TRBJ2-7; D ambiguous. The CDR3 consists of 14 residues. Germline values: CDR1 KGHSH, CDR2 LQKENI. Trimming shortened V by 3 bases and J by 5 bases, and 14 bases separated the two germline ends. The DNA of the CDR3 is TGTGCCAGCTCACCGATAGGTCGGGTCCACGAGCAGTACTTC. Translation gives CASSPIGRVHEQYF.

As regards this clonotype: Here the CDR3 omits its conserved ending phenylalanine or tryptophan, so a read error is the likely source. The chain employs TRBV20-1 and TRBJ2-7, with 8 bases lining up with TRBD2. There are 15 residues in the CDR3. Looked up from germline, CDR1 is DFQATT and CDR2 is SNEGSKA (reference sequence). The junction had 9 bases not matched to a gene; V was cut back by 4 bases and J by 1 base. As DNA, the CDR3 is TGCAGTGCTATGCGGTCCGCGGGAGGTTCCTACGAGCAGTACCTC. Its protein product is CSAMRSAGGSYEQYL.

The chain is built from TRBV28 and TRBJ2-5; D uncertain. Germline values: CDR1 MDHEN, CDR2 SYDVKM. Trimming cost V 7 bases and J 4 bases, with 22 bases left between them. The CDR3 contains 16 residues. The CDR3 coding sequence is TGTGCCAGCACTGGGTCGACACACTCGGGTGCAGAGACCCAGTACTTC. Protein: CASTGSTHSGAETQYF.

The chain has TRBV6-6 and TRBJ1-2; 9 nucleotides match TRBD1. CDR3 length: 15 residues. CDR1 is MNHNY, CDR2 SVGAGI, per germline (reference sequence). J gave up 3 bases and V 2 bases, and 4 bases lay outside the gene matches. The CDR3 DNA reads as TGTGCCAGCAGTTACGGGACAGGGTCTGACTATGGCTACACCTTC. Its translation is CASSYGTGSDYGYTF.

The chain uses TRBV2 and TRBJ2-2; a weak D match, TRBD1 (6 bases). The CDR3 is 15 amino acids. Trimming stripped 4 bases from V and 0 bases from J, with 9 bases between. Germline V gene sequence: CDR1 SNHLY, CDR2 FYNNEI. The CDR3 spells CASSVDRSNTGELFF. The CDR3 DNA is TGTGCCAGCAGTGTTGACAGGTCGAACACCGGGGAGCTGTTTTTT.

This clonotype has only a few counts. The V call is TRBV10-2, the J call TRBJ2-5, with 12 bases lining up with TRBD2. CDR3 length: 18 amino acids. The germline V gene encodes CDR1 WSHSY and CDR2 SAAADI. The V segment lost 4 bases and the J segment 4 bases; nucleotides outside the gene matches: 13. CDR3 nucleotides: TGCGCCAGCAGTGTGGCTAGCGGGAGGGCTAGGAGGCGAGAGACCCAGTACTTC. Translating gives CASSVASGRARRRETQYF.

The sample holds many counts of this clonotype. V usage is TRBV2 and J usage is TRBJ1-1; D gene ambiguous. The CDR3 spans 13 residues. Per the germline V gene, CDR1 is SNHLY and CDR2 is FYNNEI. The germline V and J ends were trimmed by 2 bases and 4 bases, with 8 bases remaining between them. The CDR3 DNA follows: TGTGCCAGCAGTGAATGGCCCGGCACTGAAGCTTTCTTT. Translating it yields CASSEWPGTEAFF.

The V call is TRBV7-2, the J call TRBJ1-1; 8 positions match TRBD1. The CDR3 is made up of 12 amino acids. Germline V gene lookup returns CDR1 SGHTA and CDR2 FQGNSA. Unmatched junction bases numbered 7, after V lost 5 bases and J lost 11 bases. The CDR3 region is CASSRAGGSAFF. The CDR3 region has the DNA TGTGCCAGCAGCCGGGCAGGGGGCTCGGCTTTCTTT. Variable domain in full (rest from reference TRBV7-2 and TRBJ1-1): GAGVSQSPSNKVTEKGKDVELRCDPISGHTALYWYRQSLGQGLEFLIYFQGNSAPDKSGLPSDRFSAERTGGSVSTLTIQRTQQEDSAVYLCASSRAGGSAFFGQGTRLTVV.

Only a few counts were recorded for this clonotype. The chain uses TRBV9 and TRBJ2-3; the match to TRBD2 covers 9 bases. V trimming: 0 bases; J trimming: 6 bases; junction bases outside the gene matches: 2. CDR1 is SGDLS, CDR2 YYNGEE, per germline. The CDR3 totals 14 residues. The CDR3 protein is CASSVVAGDDTQYF. The CDR3 nucleotides are TGTGCCAGCAGCGTAGTAGCGGGAGACGATACGCAGTATTTT.

The sample holds many counts of this clonotype. V usage is TRBV28 and J usage is TRBJ1-2; D possibly corresponds to TRBD1 (6 bases). The length of the CDR3 is 14 residues. Germline CDR1 is MDHEN and CDR2 is SYDVKM. Trimming took 5 bases from V and 7 from J, leaving 17 bases between them. The CDR3 loop is CASSRDIASAGYTF. DNA for the CDR3: TGTGCCAGCAGTCGGGACATTGCTTCGGCTGGCTACACCTTC.

The J gene is TRBJ1-6, the V gene TRBV19, with D maybe TRBD1 (5 bases). Trimming took 8 bases from V and 10 from J, leaving 18 bases between them. The V gene's germline CDR1 is LNHDA and CDR2 SQIVND (reference sequence). The CDR3 loop spans 14 amino acids. This CDR3 reads CASHKRGSGSPLHF. In nucleotides, the CDR3 is TGTGCCAGTCACAAGAGGGGATCCGGATCACCCCTCCACTTT.

This clonotype has at least ten counts. This chain uses TRBV18 with TRBJ2-1; D is ambiguous. Trimming pared 2 bases from V and 8 bases from J, leaving 7 bases between. The CDR3 is 12 residues long. CDR1 KGHSH and CDR2 LQKENI come from the germline V gene. The CDR3 DNA reads as TGTGCCAGCTCACCAGGGTTACATGAGCAGTTCTTC. Translation gives CASSPGLHEQFF.

The chain recombines TRBV20-1 with TRBJ1-1, with TRBD1 matching 7 bases. Per germline, CDR1 DFQATT and CDR2 SNEGSKA (reference sequence). This CDR3 is built from 12 residues. J was trimmed by 7 bases and V by 6 bases; bases with no gene match: 8. CDR3 nucleotide sequence: TGCAGTGCGCGAGGGACAGACGATGAAGCTTTCTTT. Translation gives CSARGTDDEAFF.

The chain carries TRBV20-1 and TRBJ2-7, with D possibly matching TRBD2 (5 bases). The germline V and J ends were trimmed by 3 bases and 2 bases, with 26 bases remaining between them. This CDR3 has 18 amino acids. The germline V gene has CDR1 DFQATT and CDR2 SNEGSKA (reference sequence). The CDR3 here is CSARGFSAHTLGTYEQYF. As DNA, the CDR3 is TGCAGTGCTAGGGGTTTTAGCGCGCACACTTTAGGGACCTACGAGCAGTACTTC.